This T cell receptor beta chain was identified during a study of T-cell reconstitution after alpha-beta-depleted transplantation in children. Overall study results and limits: A year had passed since transplant, and T-cell counts and diversity by then came mostly from newly produced T cells.

To note about this clonotype: Antigen: not known.

Trimming at V came to 2 bases and at J to 6 bases, leaving 7 bases not matched to a gene. Germline assignment: CDR1 SGHTA and CDR2 FQGNSA. There are 15 residues in the CDR3. Unique molecular identifiers were incorporated into the prepared TCRbeta library. TCRdb processed the PCR reads anew with MiXCR; each CDR3 protein has one entry. Of a few hundred thousand distinct CDR3 sequences in the sample, roughly 30% were seen once. This material consisted of PBMCs, taken before TCRalphabeta/CD19-depleted stem cell transplant. The chain employs TRBV7-2 and TRBJ2-7; 10 positions agree with TRBD2. This clonotype originated in a boy under two years old with Wiskott-Aldrich syndrome, due to receive a stem cell transplant. The DNA for the CDR3 is TGTGCCAGCAGCTTAATACCAGCGGGAGGGCGCGAGCAGTACTTC. Translation gives CASSLIPAGGREQYF.